The present T cell receptor (beta chain) was sequenced within a study of OX40 agonist ivuxolimab in advanced cancers. Study at large: Patients enrolled in dose escalation were diagnosed with hepatocellular carcinoma, melanoma, renal cell or head and neck cancer.

CDR1 is LGHNA and CDR2 is YSLEER in the germline V gene. The CDR3 sequence is 14 residues long. V was shortened by 0 bases and J by 1 base, with 5 bases between the two germline ends. The repertoire was sequenced with immunoSEQ multiplex PCR; TCRdb's copy has only in-frame clones and lacks some. Here the sample spans about 45,000 clones, about 80% being singletons. The V call is TRBV4-3, the J call TRBJ2-3; D is unclear. This clonotype was sampled from an adult with an advanced solid tumor such as melanoma, head and neck, liver or kidney cancer. Sequenced here: CD4+ or CD8+ T cells sorted from blood, sampled in a trial of the OX40 agonist ivuxolimab. Here the CDR3 reads CASSQESGTDTQYF. The DNA of the CDR3 is TGCGCCAGCAGCCAAGAATCCGGCACAGATACGCAGTATTTT.